A selection of T cell receptor beta chains follows, all from one sample in a study of cytomegalovirus exposure and HLA in healthy donors. The method was immunoSEQ multiplex PCR; TCRdb's version includes in-frame clones alone and lacks a portion of them. The table records about 120,000 clones, 8% to 10% of them present only once. Sample: PBMCs. These receptors were collected from a man aged 30-40 years in good health and CMV-seronegative. CDR3s include the opening cysteine and the closing phenylalanine or tryptophan. The D gene is left open where the match is weak. Not every row has a clone size; where given, it reads once, few, many or a size class.

j_gene | len | abundance | v_gene | d_gene | CDR3nt | CDR3aa
TRBJ2-1 | 13 | . | TRBV19 | . | TGTGCCAGTAGTACCCTAGGCATTAATGAGCAGTTCTTC | CASSTLGINEQFF
TRBJ2-1 | 15 | . | TRBV28 | . | TGTGCCAGCAGTTCCACAGTGTTCTCCTACAATGAGCAGTTCTTC | CASSSTVFSYNEQFF
TRBJ1-1 | 13 | . | TRBV5-1 | TRBD1 | TGCGCCAGCAGCTTCGACAGGGCCACTGAAGCTTTCTTT | CASSFDRATEAFF
TRBJ1-1 | 13 | . | TRBV5-8 | . | TGTGCCAGCAGCTGGGGAGGGAACACTGAAGCTTTCTTT | CASSWGGNTEAFF
TRBJ1-4 | 12 | few | TRBV5-1 | TRBD1 | TGCGCCAGCAGGCTACAGGGGCAGGAACTGTTTTTT | CASRLQGQELFF
TRBJ2-7 | 13 | few | TRBV10-3 | TRBD2 | TGTGCCATCAGGGGAGGGACTACCTACGAGCAGTACTTC | CAIRGGTTYEQYF
TRBJ1-4 | 15 | few | TRBV7-2 | TRBD1 | TGTGCCAGCAGCTTTGTGCCGACAGGGAATGAAAAACTGTTTTTT | CASSFVPTGNEKLFF
TRBJ1-4 | 14 | few | TRBV5-1 | TRBD1 | TGCGCCAGCAGCTCGGGACAGGGAAATGAAAAACTGTTTTTT | CASSSGQGNEKLFF
TRBJ2-7 | 15 | . | TRBV28 | . | TGTGCCAGCAGTTTTAGGGCGACGGGGAGGACCGAGCAGTACTTC | CASSFRATGRTEQYF
TRBJ2-3 | 17 | . | TRBV9 | TRBD2 | TGTGCCAGCAGCTCGCCCCTCGGCCAGCGGGGAACAGATACGCAGTATTTT | CASSSPLGQRGTDTQYF
TRBJ1-1 | 15 | . | TRBV28 | . | TGTGCCAGCAGTTCCCCGACAGGTAGGAACACTGAAGCTTTCTTT | CASSSPTGRNTEAFF
TRBJ1-3 | 17 | . | TRBV7-2 | . | TGTGCCAGCAGCCCACAACCACAGGGAACTTCTGGAAACACCATATATTTT | CASSPQPQGTSGNTIYF
TRBJ1-2 | 13 | . | TRBV30 | . | TGTGCCTGGAGTGTCGACAGTGGCTATGGCTACACCTTC | CAWSVDSGYGYTF
TRBJ1-2 | 15 | few | TRBV5-1 | TRBD1 | TGCGCCAGCAGGCCCGGGACAGGGGGCGGCTATGGCTACACCTTC | CASRPGTGGGYGYTF
TRBJ1-1 | 14 | few | TRBV15 | TRBD1 | TGTGCCACCAGCAAGAGGGGGCGGAGGACTGAAGCTTTCTTT | CATSKRGRRTEAFF
TRBJ1-4 | 15 | few | TRBV4-3 | . | TGCGCCAGCAGCCAATCCTCAGGTGGGAATGAAAAACTGTTTTTT | CASSQSSGGNEKLFF
TRBJ1-4 | 11 | . | TRBV2 | . | TGTGCCAGCAGTGAAGAGAGGCAACGGTTTTTT | CASSEERQRFF
TRBJ1-3 | 14 | . | TRBV30 | . | TGTGCCTGGAGTGACGGAGGCTCTGGAAACACCATATATTTT | CAWSDGGSGNTIYF
TRBJ2-7 | 13 | few | TRBV18 | . | TGTGCCAGCTCAGATACAGAAGCCTACGAGCAGTACTTC | CASSDTEAYEQYF
TRBJ1-1 | 15 | . | TRBV6-5 | . | TGTGCCAGCAGTTACTCCCAAGGGGAGGTAACTGAAGCTTTCTTT | CASSYSQGEVTEAFF
TRBJ1-4 | 13 | . | TRBV13 | TRBD1 | TGTGCCAGCAGCGGGCAGGGGGATGAAAAACTGTTTTTT | CASSGQGDEKLFF
TRBJ1-4 | 15 | few | TRBV19 | TRBD1 | TGTGCCAGTAGTTACACAGGGGTTGATGGTGAAAAACTGTTTTTT | CASSYTGVDGEKLFF
TRBJ1-1 | 11 | . | TRBV28 | . | TGTGCCAGCAGTCCAGGCCGTGAAGCTTTCTTT | CASSPGREAFF
TRBJ2-7 | 15 | . | TRBV27 | TRBD1 | TGTGCCAGCAGCTACACAGGGGGTATCTCCTACGAGCAGTACTTC | CASSYTGGISYEQYF
TRBJ1-1 | 15 | . | TRBV19 | . | TGTGCCAGTAGTACAACTTCGGTCGTTAACACTGAAGCTTTCTTT | CASSTTSVVNTEAFF
TRBJ2-5 | 15 | few | TRBV7-2 | . | TGTGCCAGCAGCAAAACCAGACAGTACCAAGAGACCCAGTACTTC | CASSKTRQYQETQYF
TRBJ1-4 | 13 | . | TRBV5-4 | . | TGTGCCAGCAGCTTCTTGGACAGTGAAAAACTGTTTTTT | CASSFLDSEKLFF
TRBJ2-5 | 14 | . | TRBV18 | TRBD1 | TGTGCCAGCTCGCGACAGGGAATAGGGGAGACCCAGTACTTC | CASSRQGIGETQYF
TRBJ2-7 | 15 | few | TRBV19 | . | TGTGCCAGTAGTGGGGCAGGGTCTTTCTCCTACGAGCAGTACTTC | CASSGAGSFSYEQYF
TRBJ1-4 | 15 | . | TRBV5-4 | . | TGTGCCAGCAGCACCCCGTCCTCGGGAAATGAAAAACTGTTTTTT | CASSTPSSGNEKLFF
TRBJ2-7 | 16 | . | TRBV4-1 | TRBD2 | TGCGCCAGCAGCCAAGGGCCTAGCGGCAACTCCTACGAGCAGTACTTC | CASSQGPSGNSYEQYF
TRBJ2-7 | 14 | few | TRBV27 | TRBD1 | TGTGCCAGCAGTCGGACAGGCCTCTTCTACGAGCAGTACTTC | CASSRTGLFYEQYF
TRBJ1-1 | 17 | . | TRBV19 | TRBD1 | TGTGCCAGTAGTACCCTCGGTGAGGGGGCGATGAACACTGAAGCTTTCTTT | CASSTLGEGAMNTEAFF
TRBJ2-2 | 17 | . | TRBV5-6 | TRBD2 | TGTGCCAGCAGCCTAGATGACGGGGGGGCGAACACCGGGGAGCTGTTTTTT | CASSLDDGGANTGELFF